This T cell receptor (beta chain) was profiled in a study of T cell repertoires in cytomegalovirus infection. Study context: It can be stated that public TCR beta signatures indicated CMV infection as well as a matching HLA type.

Germline CDR1 is KGHSH and CDR2 is LQKENI. With 2 bases removed from V and 4 bases from J, the gap between germline ends came to 12 bases. CDR3 size: 15 residues. Study-wide results and caveats: Within the response measured ex vivo, HLA-C-restricted CMV-specific TCR beta clonotypes were dominant.

This clonotype was recorded a few times. Its antigen is not identified. TCRdb itself ran the reads through MiXCR, one entry per CDR3 protein. The sample has approximately 500,000 distinct CDR3 sequences, about 15% seen once. This receptor was obtained from a human donor in good health (CMV status not recorded). Some clones in this sample may be carry-over from other donors' samples. The V gene is TRBV18, the J gene TRBJ1-5; no reliable D call. Specimen: CD8+ T cells from PBMCs. The CDR3 loop is CASSPYRTINQPQHF. In DNA, the CDR3 is TGTGCCAGCTCACCATACAGAACGATAAATCAGCCCCAGCATTTT.